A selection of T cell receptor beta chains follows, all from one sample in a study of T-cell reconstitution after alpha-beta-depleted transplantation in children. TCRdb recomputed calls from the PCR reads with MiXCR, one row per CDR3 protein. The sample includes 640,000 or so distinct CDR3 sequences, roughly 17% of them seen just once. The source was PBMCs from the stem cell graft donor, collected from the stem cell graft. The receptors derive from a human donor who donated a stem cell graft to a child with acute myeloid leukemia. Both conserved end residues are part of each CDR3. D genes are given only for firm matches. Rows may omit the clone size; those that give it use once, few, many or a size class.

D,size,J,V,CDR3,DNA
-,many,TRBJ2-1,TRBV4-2,CASSSRALSYNEQFF,TGTGCCAGCAGCTCCCGGGCTTTATCCTACAATGAGCAGTTCTTC
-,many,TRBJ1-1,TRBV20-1,CSAGGEEMNTEAFF,TGCAGTGCTGGGGGGGAGGAGATGAACACTGAAGCTTTCTTT
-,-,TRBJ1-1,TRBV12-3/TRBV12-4,CASSLRGGGFWSAGYTEAFF,TGTGCCAGCAGTTTACGAGGGGGAGGGTTCTGGAGTGCGGGTTACACTGAAGCTTTCTTT
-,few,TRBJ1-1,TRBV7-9,CASSLQTKNTEAFF,TGTGCCAGCAGCCTCCAGACCAAGAACACTGAAGCTTTCTTT
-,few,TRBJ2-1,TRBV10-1,CASSDKEYNEQFF,TGCGCCAGCAGTGATAAGGAGTACAATGAGCAGTTCTTC
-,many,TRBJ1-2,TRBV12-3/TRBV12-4,CASSLDLYYGYTF,TGTGCCAGCAGTTTAGACCTATACTATGGCTACACCTTC
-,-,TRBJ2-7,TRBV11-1,CASSSGVGAGSYEQYF,TGTGCCAGCAGCTCAGGGGTGGGGGCCGGCTCCTACGAGCAGTACTTC
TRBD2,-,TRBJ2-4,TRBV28,CASSYTGTSGGENIQYF,TGTGCCAGCAGTTACACCGGGACTAGCGGGGGTGAAAACATTCAGTACTTC
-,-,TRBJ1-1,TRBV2,CASSDLRRLNTEAFF,TGTGCCAGCAGTGACCTGCGCAGGCTAAACACTGAAGCTTTCTTT
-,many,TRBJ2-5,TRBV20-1,CSARAQSETQYF,TGCAGTGCTAGAGCGCAGTCCGAGACCCAGTACTTC
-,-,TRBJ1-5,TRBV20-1,CSAGGRQQGNQPQHF,TGCAGTGCGGGAGGGCGACAGCAGGGCAATCAGCCCCAGCATTTT
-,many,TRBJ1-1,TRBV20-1,CSAVEGVSTEAFF,TGCAGTGCTGTTGAAGGGGTGAGCACTGAAGCTTTCTTT
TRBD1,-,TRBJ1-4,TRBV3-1,CASSQPTGGGSEKLFF,TGTGCCAGCAGCCAACCCACAGGGGGCGGGAGTGAAAAACTGTTTTTT
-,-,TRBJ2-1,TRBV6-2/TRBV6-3,CASSSPGGLEEQFF,TGTGCCAGCAGTTCTCCGGGGGGCCTCGAGGAGCAGTTCTTC
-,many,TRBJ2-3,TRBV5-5,CASSPIGPTSTDTQYF,TGTGCCAGCAGCCCGATAGGACCTACTAGCACAGATACGCAGTATTTT
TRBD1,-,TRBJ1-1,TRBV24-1,CATSDPGTGNTEAFF,TGTGCCACCAGTGATCCCGGGACAGGGAACACTGAAGCTTTCTTT
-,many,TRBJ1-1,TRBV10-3,CAISEVDRKAFF,TGTGCCATCAGTGAGGTGGACAGAAAAGCTTTCTTT
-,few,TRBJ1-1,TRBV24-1,CATSQGKNTEAFF,TGTGCCACCAGCCAGGGCAAGAACACTGAAGCTTTCTTT
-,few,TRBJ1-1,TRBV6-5,CASSYSIMVRENTEAFF,TGTGCCAGCAGTTACTCGATCATGGTAAGGGAGAACACTGAAGCTTTCTTT